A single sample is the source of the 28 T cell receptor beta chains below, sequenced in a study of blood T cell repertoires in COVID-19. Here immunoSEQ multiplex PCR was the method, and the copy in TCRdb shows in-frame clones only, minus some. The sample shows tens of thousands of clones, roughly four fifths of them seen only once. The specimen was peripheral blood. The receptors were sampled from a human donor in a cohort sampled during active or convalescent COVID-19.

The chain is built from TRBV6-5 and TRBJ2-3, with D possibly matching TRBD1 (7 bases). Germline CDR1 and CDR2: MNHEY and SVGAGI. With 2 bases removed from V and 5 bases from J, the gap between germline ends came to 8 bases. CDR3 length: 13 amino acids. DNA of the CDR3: TGTGCCAGCAGTTACCAGGGGGGAGATACGCAGTATTTT. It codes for CASSYQGGDTQYF.

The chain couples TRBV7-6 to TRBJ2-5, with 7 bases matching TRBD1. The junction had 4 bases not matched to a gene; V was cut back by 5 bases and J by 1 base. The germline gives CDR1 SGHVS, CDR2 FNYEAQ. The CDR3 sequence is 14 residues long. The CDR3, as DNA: TGTGCCAGCAGCAAAGGACAGGCCCAAGAGACCCAGTACTTC. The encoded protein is CASSKGQAQETQYF. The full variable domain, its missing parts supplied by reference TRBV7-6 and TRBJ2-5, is GAGVSQSPRYKVTKRGQDVALRCDPISGHVSLYWYRQALGQGPEFLTYFNYEAQQDKSGLPNDRFSAERPEGSISTLTIQRTEQRDSAMYRCASSKGQAQETQYFGPGTRLLVL.

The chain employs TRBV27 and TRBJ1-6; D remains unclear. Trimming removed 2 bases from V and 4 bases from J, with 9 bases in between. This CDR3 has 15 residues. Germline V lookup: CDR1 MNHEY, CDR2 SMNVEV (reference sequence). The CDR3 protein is CASSLLETYNSPLHF. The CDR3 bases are TGTGCCAGCAGTTTACTGGAGACTTATAATTCACCCCTCCACTTT.

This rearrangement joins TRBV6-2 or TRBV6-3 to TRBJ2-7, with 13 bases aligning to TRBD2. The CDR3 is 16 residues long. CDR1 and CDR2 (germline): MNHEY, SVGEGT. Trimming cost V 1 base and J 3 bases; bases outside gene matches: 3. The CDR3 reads CASSYLGLAGIYEQYF. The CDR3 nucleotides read TGTGCCAGCAGTTACTTGGGACTAGCGGGGATCTACGAGCAGTACTTC.

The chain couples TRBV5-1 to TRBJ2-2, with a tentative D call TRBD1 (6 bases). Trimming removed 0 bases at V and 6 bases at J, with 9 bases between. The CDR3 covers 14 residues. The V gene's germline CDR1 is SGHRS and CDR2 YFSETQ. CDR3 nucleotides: TGCGCCAGCAGCTTGGCACAGGGTTCCGGGGAGCTGTTTTTT. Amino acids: CASSLAQGSGELFF.

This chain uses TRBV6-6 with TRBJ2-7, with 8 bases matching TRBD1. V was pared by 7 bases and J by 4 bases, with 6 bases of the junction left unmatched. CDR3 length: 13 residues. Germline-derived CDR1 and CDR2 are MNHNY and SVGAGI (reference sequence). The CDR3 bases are TGTGCCAGCATAGGGGACAGGCGGTACGAGCAGTACTTC. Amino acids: CASIGDRRYEQYF.

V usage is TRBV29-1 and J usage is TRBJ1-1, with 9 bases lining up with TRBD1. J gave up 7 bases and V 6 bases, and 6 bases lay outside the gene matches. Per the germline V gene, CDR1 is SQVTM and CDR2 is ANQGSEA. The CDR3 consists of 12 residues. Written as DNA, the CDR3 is TGCAGCGTCATCCCGGGACAGGGTGAAGCTTTCTTT. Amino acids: CSVIPGQGEAFF.

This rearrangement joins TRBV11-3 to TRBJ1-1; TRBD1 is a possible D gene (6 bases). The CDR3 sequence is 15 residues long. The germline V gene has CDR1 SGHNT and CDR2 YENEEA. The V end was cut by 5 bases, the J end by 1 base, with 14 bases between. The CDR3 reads CASSDRRGGNTEAFF. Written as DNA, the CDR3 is TGTGCCAGCAGCGATCGCAGGGGTGGGAACACTGAAGCTTTCTTT.

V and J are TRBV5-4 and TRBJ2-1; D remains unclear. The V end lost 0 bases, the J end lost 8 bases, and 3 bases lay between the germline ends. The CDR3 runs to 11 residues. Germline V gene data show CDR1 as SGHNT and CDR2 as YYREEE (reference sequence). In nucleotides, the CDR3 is TGTGCCAGCAGCTTGGCGTATGAGCAGTTCTTC. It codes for CASSLAYEQFF. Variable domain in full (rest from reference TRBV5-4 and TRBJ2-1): ETGVTQSPTHLIKTRGQQVTLRCSSQSGHNTVSWYQQALGQGPQFIFQYYREEENGRGNFPPRFSGLQFPNYSSELNVNALELDDSALYLCASSLAYEQFFGPGTRLTVL.

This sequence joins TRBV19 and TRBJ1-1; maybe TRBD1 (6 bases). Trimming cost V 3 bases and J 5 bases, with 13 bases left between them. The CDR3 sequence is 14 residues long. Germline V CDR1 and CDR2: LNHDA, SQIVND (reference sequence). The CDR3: CASSMFQRGTEAFF. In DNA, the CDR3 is TGTGCCAGTAGTATGTTTCAGAGGGGGACTGAAGCTTTCTTT.

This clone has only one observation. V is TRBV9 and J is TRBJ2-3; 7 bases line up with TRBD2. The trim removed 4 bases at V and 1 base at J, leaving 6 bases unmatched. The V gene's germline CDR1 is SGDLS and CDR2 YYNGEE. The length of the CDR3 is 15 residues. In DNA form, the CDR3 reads TGTGCCAGCAGCCCCGGACTAGTCCGCACAGATACGCAGTATTTT. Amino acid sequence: CASSPGLVRTDTQYF.

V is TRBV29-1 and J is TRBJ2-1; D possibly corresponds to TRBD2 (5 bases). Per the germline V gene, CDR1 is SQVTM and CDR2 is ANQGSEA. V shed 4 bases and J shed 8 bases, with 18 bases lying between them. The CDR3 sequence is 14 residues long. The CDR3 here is CSVVSGKGADEQFF. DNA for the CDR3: TGCAGCGTTGTTTCCGGGAAGGGTGCGGATGAGCAGTTCTTC.

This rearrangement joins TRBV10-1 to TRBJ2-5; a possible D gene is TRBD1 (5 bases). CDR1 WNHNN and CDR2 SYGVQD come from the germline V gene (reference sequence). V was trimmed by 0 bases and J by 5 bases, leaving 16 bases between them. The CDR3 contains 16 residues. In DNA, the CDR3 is TGCGCCAGCAGTGAGTCTCGGGCCAGGGCAGGCGAGACCCAGTACTTC. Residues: CASSESRARAGETQYF.

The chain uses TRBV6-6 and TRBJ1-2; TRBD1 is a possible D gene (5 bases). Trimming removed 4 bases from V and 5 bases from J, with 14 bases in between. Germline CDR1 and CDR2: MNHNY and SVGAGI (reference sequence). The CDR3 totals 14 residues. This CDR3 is CASSSMDKNYGYTF. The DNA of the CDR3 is TGTGCCAGCAGTTCTATGGACAAGAATTATGGCTACACCTTC.

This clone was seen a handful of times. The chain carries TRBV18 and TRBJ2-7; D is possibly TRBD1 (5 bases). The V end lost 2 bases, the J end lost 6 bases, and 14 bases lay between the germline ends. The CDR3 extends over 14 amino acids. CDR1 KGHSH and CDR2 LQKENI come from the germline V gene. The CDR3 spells CASSPSNTGGEQYF. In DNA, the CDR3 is TGTGCCAGCTCACCATCTAATACAGGTGGCGAGCAGTACTTC. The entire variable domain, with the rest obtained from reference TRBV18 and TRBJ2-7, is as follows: NAGVMQNPRHLVRRRGQEARLRCSPMKGHSHVYWYRQLPEEGLKFMVYLQKENIIDESGMPKERFSAEFPKEGPSILRIQQVVRGDSAAYFCASSPSNTGGEQYFGPGTRLTVT.

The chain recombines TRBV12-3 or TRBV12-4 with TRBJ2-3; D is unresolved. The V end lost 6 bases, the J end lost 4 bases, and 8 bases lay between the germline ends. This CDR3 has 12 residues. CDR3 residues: CASSPQSDTQYF. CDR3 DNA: TGTGCCAGCAGCCCCCAGTCAGATACGCAGTATTTT.

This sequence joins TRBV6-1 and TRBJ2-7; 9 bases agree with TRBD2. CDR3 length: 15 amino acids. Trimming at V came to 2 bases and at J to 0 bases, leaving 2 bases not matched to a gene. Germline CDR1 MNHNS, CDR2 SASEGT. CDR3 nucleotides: TGTGCCAGCAGTGAACAGCGGGGGGTCTCCTACGAGCAGTACTTC. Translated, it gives CASSEQRGVSYEQYF.

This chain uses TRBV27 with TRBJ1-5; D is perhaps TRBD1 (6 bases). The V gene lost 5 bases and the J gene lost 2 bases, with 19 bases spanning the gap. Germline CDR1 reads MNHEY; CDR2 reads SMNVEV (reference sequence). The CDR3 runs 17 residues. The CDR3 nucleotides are TGTGCCAGCAGTCCATCAGGGGTATGGGTACGCAATCAGCCCCAGCATTTT. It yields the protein CASSPSGVWVRNQPQHF.

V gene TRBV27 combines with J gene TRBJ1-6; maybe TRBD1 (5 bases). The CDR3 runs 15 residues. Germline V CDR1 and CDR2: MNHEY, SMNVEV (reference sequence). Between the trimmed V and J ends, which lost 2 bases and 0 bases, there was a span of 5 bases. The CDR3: CASSLDSSYNSPLHF. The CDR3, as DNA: TGTGCCAGCAGTTTAGACAGCTCCTATAATTCACCCCTCCACTTT.

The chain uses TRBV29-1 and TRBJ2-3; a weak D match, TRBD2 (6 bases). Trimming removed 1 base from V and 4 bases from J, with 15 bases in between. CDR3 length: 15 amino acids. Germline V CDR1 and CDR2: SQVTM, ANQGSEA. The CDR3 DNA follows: TGCAGCGTTGAAGTCCGGGAGCAAGCCCCAGATACGCAGTATTTT. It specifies CSVEVREQAPDTQYF.

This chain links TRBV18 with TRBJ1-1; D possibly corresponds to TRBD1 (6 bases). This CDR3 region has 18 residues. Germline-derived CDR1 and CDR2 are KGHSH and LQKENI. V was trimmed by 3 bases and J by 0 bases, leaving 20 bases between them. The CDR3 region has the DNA TGTGCCAGCTCACCGTCGGGGGGCACCCCTATGATGAACACTGAAGCTTTCTTT. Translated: CASSPSGGTPMMNTEAFF.

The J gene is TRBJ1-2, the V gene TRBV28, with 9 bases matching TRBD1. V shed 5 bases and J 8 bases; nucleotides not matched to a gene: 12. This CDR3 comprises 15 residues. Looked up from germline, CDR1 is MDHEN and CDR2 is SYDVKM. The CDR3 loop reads CASSTRGQGLEGYTF. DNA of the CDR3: TGTGCCAGCAGTACCAGAGGACAGGGGCTGGAAGGCTACACCTTC.

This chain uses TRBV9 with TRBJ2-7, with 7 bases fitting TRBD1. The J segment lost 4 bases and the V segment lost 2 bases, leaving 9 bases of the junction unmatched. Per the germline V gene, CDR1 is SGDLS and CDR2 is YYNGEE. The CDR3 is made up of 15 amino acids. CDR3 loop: CASSVAGTVPYEQYF. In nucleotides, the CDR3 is TGTGCCAGCAGCGTCGCCGGGACAGTCCCTTACGAGCAGTACTTC. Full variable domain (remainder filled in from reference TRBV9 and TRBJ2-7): DSGVTQTPKHLITATGQRVTLRCSPRSGDLSVYWYQQSLDQGLQFLIQYYNGEERAKGNILERFSAQQFPDLHSELNLSSLELGDSALYFCASSVAGTVPYEQYFGPGTRLTVT.

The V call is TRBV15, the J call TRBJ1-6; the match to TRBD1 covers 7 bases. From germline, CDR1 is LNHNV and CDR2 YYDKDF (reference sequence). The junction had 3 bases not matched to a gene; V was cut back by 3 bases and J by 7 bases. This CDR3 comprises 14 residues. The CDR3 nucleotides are TGTGCCACCAGCAGGGACAGGCAGAATTCACCCCTCCACTTT. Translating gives CATSRDRQNSPLHF. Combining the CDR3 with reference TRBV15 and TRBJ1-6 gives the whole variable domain DAMVIQNPRYQVTQFGKPVTLSCSQTLNHNVMYWYQQKSSQAPKLLFHYYDKDFNNEADTPDNFQSRRPNTSFCFLDIRSPGLGDTAMYLCATSRDRQNSPLHFGNGTRLTVT.

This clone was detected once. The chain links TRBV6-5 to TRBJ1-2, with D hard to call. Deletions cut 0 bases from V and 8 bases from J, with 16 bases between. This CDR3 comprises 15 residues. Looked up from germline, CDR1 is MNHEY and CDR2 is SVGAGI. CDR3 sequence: CASSYSTGPGLGYTF. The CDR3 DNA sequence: TGTGCCAGCAGTTACTCGACCGGGCCTGGACTCGGCTACACCTTC.

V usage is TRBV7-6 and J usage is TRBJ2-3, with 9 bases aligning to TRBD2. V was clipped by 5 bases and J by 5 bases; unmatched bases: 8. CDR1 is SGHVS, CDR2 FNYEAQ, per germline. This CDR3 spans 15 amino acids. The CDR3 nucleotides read TGTGCCAGCAGCCGCGGGGCGGGGGGGGAAGATACGCAGTATTTT. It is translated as CASSRGAGGEDTQYF.

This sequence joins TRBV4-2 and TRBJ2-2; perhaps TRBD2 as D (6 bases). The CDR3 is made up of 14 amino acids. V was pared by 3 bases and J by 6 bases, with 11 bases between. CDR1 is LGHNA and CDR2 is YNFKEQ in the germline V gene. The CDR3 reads CASSQEGEAGELFF. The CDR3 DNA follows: TGTGCCAGCAGCCAGGAAGGGGAGGCCGGGGAGCTGTTTTTT.

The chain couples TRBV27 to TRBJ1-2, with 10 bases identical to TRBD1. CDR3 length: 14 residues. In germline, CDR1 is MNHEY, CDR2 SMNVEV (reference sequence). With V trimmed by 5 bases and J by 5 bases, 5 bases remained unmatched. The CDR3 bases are TGTGCCAGCAGTCCCAGGACAGGGGGATATGGCTACACCTTC. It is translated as CASSPRTGGYGYTF.